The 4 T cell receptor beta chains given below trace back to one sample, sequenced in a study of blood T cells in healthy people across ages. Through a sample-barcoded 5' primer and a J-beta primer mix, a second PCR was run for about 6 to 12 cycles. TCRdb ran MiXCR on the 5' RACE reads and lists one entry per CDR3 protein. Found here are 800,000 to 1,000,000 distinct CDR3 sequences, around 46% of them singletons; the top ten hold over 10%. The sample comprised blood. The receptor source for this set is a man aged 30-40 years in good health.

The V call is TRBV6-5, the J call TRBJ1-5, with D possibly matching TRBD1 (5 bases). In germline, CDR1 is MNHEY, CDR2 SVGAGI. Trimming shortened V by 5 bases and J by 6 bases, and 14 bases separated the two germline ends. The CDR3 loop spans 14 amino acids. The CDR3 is CASSTDRSGQPQHF. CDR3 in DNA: TGTGCCAGCAGTACAGACAGATCGGGTCAGCCCCAGCATTTT.

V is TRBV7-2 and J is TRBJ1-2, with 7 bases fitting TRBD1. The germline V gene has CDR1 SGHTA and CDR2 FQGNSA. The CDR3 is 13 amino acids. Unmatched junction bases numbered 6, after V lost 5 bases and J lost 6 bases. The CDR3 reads CASSLQGLDGYTF. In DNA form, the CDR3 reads TGTGCCAGCAGCCTACAGGGGCTCGATGGCTACACCTTC.

The CDR3 sequence: CATSDYRGNEQFF. CDR3 in DNA: TGTGCCACCAGTGATTATCGAGGCAATGAGCAGTTCTTC. This chain links TRBV24-1 with TRBJ2-1, with D unresolved. CDR1 is KGHDR, CDR2 SFDVKD, per germline. This CDR3 has 13 residues. Trimming pared 2 bases from V and 6 bases from J, leaving 7 bases between.

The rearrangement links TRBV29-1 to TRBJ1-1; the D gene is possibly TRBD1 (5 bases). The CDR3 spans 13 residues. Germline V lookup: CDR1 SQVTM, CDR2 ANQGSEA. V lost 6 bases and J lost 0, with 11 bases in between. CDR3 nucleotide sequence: TGCAGCGTGCACAGGTCCATGAACACTGAAGCTTTCTTT. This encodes CSVHRSMNTEAFF.